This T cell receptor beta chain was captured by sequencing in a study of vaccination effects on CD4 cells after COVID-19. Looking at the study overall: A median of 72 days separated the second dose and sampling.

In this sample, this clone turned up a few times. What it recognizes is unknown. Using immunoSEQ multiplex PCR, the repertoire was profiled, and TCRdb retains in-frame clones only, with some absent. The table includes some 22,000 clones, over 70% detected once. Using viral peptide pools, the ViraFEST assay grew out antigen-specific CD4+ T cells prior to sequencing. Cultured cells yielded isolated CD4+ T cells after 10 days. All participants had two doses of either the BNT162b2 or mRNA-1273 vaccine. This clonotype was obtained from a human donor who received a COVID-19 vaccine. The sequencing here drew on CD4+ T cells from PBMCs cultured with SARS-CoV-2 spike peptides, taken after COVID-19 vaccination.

The CDR3, as DNA: TGTGCCAGCACTAGGACCGAATCCTACAATGAGCAGTTCTTC. Its protein product is CASTRTESYNEQFF. The chain is built from TRBV3-1 (or the pseudogene TRBV3-2) and TRBJ2-1; D uncertain. The CDR3 contains 14 residues. V lost 7 bases and J lost 1, with 11 bases in between. Germline V gene lookup returns CDR1 LGHDT and CDR2 YNNKEL (reference sequence).